This is a list of T cell receptor beta chains from one sample in a study of shared clonotypes between healthy human individuals. The method was immunoSEQ multiplex PCR; TCRdb's version includes in-frame clones alone and lacks a portion of them. There are fewer than 1.8 million clones in the sample; about 98.5% occur only once, and 0.3% to 0.45% lies in the top ten. The source material was naive CD4+ T cells sorted from blood. Receptor source: a man younger than 45 in good health. CDR3s include the opening cysteine and the closing phenylalanine or tryptophan. D genes are given only for firm matches. The listing skips clone size in some rows; elsewhere it reads once, few, many or a size class.

cdr3_nt cdr3_aa d_call j_call v_call clone_size
TGTGCCAGCAGCTCGCGGGGGGCAGAGCAGTACTTC CASSSRGAEQYF TRBD2 TRBJ2-7 TRBV5-4 NA
TGTGCCAGCAGTAGGGAGTTATACGAGCAGTACTTC CASSRELYEQYF NA TRBJ2-7 TRBV2 NA
TGTGCCAGCAGTTACTCGAGACAGGGCTCTGGAAACACCATATATTTT CASSYSRQGSGNTIYF TRBD1 TRBJ1-3 TRBV6-5 NA
TGTGCCAGCAGCTTCTGGGGGATGAACACTGAAGCTTTCTTT CASSFWGMNTEAFF NA TRBJ1-1 TRBV7-2 NA
TGTGCCAGCAGCGTAGTGCAAGGGACAGACAGCGAGCAGTACTTC CASSVVQGTDSEQYF TRBD1 TRBJ2-7 TRBV9 NA
TGCAGCGTTGCGACTAGTCGGTACGAGCAGTACTTC CSVATSRYEQYF NA TRBJ2-7 TRBV29-1 NA
TGTGCCAGCAGCTTAGTTCTAGCGGGAGTCCACGAGCAGTACTTC CASSLVLAGVHEQYF TRBD2 TRBJ2-7 TRBV11-1 NA
TGTGCCAGTAGTACCCCCGGGACAGGGAACTACGAGCAGTACTTC CASSTPGTGNYEQYF TRBD1 TRBJ2-7 TRBV19 NA
TGTGCCAGCAGTCAGGGGACCGGGGCTTCTGAAGCTTTCTTT CASSQGTGASEAFF NA TRBJ1-1 TRBV6-6 NA
TGTGCCAGCAGCTTAGGCACCGGGGAGCTGTTTTTT CASSLGTGELFF NA TRBJ2-2 TRBV7-3 NA
TGCGCCAGCAGCTTGAACGGCATTAGTGAGCAGTTCTTC CASSLNGISEQFF NA TRBJ2-1 TRBV5-1 once
TGTGCCTGGAGCGTACTAGCGGGAGTGTACGAGCAGTACTTC CAWSVLAGVYEQYF TRBD2 TRBJ2-7 TRBV30 NA
TGTGCCAGCAGCTCGTACGGGAGGTCGGAGACCCAGTACTTC CASSSYGRSETQYF TRBD2 TRBJ2-5 TRBV11-2 NA
TGTACCATCAACTCAGACAGGGACCTAAGGGATACGCAGTATTTT CTINSDRDLRDTQYF TRBD1 TRBJ2-3 TRBV10-3 NA
TGCGCCAGCAGCTTGGGAGCGGGAGGTCCCTACGAGCAGTACTTC CASSLGAGGPYEQYF TRBD2 TRBJ2-7 TRBV5-1 NA
TGTGCCAGCTCACCCCTGGGACTAGCGGGGGCGGAGGCAAATACGCAGTATTTT CASSPLGLAGAEANTQYF TRBD2 TRBJ2-3 TRBV18 NA
TGTGCCAGCAGTCCATCCGCCGGTGGCTTAGGGTTCGTAGCTTTCTTT CASSPSAGGLGFVAFF NA TRBJ1-1 TRBV7-8 NA
TGTGCCAGCAGCTTAGATCCCCACTCCTACGAGCAGTACTTC CASSLDPHSYEQYF NA TRBJ2-7 TRBV11-2 NA
TGTGCCAGCAGCTTAGAATGGCAAGGGTACGAGCAGTACTTC CASSLEWQGYEQYF NA TRBJ2-7 TRBV7-2 NA
TGTGCCAGCAGCCTGCGGACAGGGTGGGCAGATACGCAGTATTTT CASSLRTGWADTQYF TRBD1 TRBJ2-3 TRBV14 NA
TGTGCCACCAGCCCGCTCAGGGGGGGGCCGTCCTATGGCTACACCTTC CATSPLRGGPSYGYTF TRBD1 TRBJ1-2 TRBV15 NA
TGCGCCAGCAGCTTGGGCCACACTAGCGCCCACGAGCAGTACTTC CASSLGHTSAHEQYF TRBD2 TRBJ2-7 TRBV5-1 NA
TGTGCCAGCAGCTTTGACAGTAGAGGGGACGAGCAGTACTTC CASSFDSRGDEQYF NA TRBJ2-7 TRBV11-3 NA
TGTGCCACCAGCAGAGCGTCCCGAGGGGGTGCGGAGACCCAGTACTTC CATSRASRGGAETQYF NA TRBJ2-5 TRBV15 NA
TGTGCCAGCAGTGAAGCGTGGACTAGCGGGACCTACGAGCAGTACTTC CASSEAWTSGTYEQYF TRBD2 TRBJ2-7 TRBV6-1 NA
TGTGCCAGCAGCCAGACCGGGACAGCTGGAAACACCATATATTTT CASSQTGTAGNTIYF TRBD1 TRBJ1-3 TRBV9 NA
TGTGCCAGCAGTTACGATGGACTAGCGAGCTCCTACGAGCAGTACTTC CASSYDGLASSYEQYF TRBD2 TRBJ2-7 TRBV6-6 NA
TGTGCCAGCAGCTTAAATAAGGGCAATCAGCCCCAGCATTTT CASSLNKGNQPQHF NA TRBJ1-5 TRBV7-9 NA
TGTGCCAGCAGTGGTGACAACAATCAGCCCCAGCATTTT CASSGDNNQPQHF NA TRBJ1-5 TRBV6-1 NA
TGTGCCATCAGTGAAGAACTAGCGGGGGACAATGAGCAGTTCTTC CAISEELAGDNEQFF TRBD2 TRBJ2-1 TRBV10-3 NA
TGCGCCAGCAGACGAGGGGGGGCGACTGGCTCCTACAATGAGCAGTTCTTC CASRRGGATGSYNEQFF NA TRBJ2-1 TRBV5-1 NA
TGTGCCAGCAGCCCCAGGGACGAGCAGTACTTC CASSPRDEQYF NA TRBJ2-7 TRBV13 NA
TGTGCCAGCTCACCCCGGACGGACAGGGGGATCTACGAGCAGTACTTC CASSPRTDRGIYEQYF TRBD1 TRBJ2-7 TRBV18 once
TGTGCCAGCAGGCAACAGGGGTCCCAACAGCCCCAGCATTTT CASRQQGSQQPQHF TRBD1 TRBJ1-5 TRBV25-1 NA
TGCGCCAGCAGCTTGGTGGCGGGAGGGCCCTACGAGCAGTACTTC CASSLVAGGPYEQYF TRBD2 TRBJ2-7 TRBV5-1 NA
TGTGCCAGCAGTGGAAAGGGCGGTGGCAATCAGCCCCAGCATTTT CASSGKGGGNQPQHF NA TRBJ1-5 TRBV6-1 NA